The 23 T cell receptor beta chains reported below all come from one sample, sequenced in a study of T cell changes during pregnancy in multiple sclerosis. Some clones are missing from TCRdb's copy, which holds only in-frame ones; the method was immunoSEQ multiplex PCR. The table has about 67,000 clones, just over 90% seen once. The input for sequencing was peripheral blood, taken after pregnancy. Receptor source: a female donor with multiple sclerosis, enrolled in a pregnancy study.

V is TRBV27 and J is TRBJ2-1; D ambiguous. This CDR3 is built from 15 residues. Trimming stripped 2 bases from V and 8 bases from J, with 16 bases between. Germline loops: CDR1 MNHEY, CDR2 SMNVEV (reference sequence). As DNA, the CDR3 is TGTGCCAGCAGTTTAGGTGGCCCCCGAGGCGATGAGCAGTTCTTC. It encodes CASSLGGPRGDEQFF.

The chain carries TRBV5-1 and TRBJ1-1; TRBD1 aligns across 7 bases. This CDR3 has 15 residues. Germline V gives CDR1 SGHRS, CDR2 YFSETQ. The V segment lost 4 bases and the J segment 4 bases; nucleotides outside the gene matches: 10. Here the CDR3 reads CASSLLTGLGTEAFF. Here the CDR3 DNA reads TGCGCCAGCAGCCTCTTGACAGGGCTGGGCACTGAAGCTTTCTTT.

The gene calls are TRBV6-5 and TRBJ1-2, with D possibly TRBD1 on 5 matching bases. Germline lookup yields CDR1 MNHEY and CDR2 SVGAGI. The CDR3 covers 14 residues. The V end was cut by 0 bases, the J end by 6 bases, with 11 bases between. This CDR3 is CASSYSEGIDGYTF. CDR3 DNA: TGTGCCAGCAGTTACTCGGAGGGGATCGATGGCTACACCTTC.

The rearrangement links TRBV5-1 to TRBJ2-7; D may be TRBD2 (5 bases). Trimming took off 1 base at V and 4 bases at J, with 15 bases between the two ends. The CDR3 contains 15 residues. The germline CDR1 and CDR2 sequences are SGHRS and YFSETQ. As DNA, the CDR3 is TGCGCCAGCAGCTTGTCCTACGGGATGGGTTACGAGCAGTACTTC. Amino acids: CASSLSYGMGYEQYF.

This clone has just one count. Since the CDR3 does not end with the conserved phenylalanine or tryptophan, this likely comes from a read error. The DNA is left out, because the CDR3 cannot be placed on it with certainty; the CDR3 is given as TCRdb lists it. The CDR3 sequence: CASSEDVRGTSPP. This chain joins TRBV2 and TRBJ2-7; the table assigns TRBD2, which was not confirmed against the DNA. Germline V gives CDR1 SNHLY, CDR2 FYNNEI. The CDR3 comprises 13 residues, both ends counted.

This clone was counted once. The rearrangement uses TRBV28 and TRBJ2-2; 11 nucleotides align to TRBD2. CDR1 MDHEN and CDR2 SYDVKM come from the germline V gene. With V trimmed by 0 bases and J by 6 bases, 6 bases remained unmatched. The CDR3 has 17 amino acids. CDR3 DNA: TGTGCCAGCAGTTTATGGGGCCTAGCGGGAGGTCCCGGGGAGCTGTTTTTT. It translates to CASSLWGLAGGPGELFF.

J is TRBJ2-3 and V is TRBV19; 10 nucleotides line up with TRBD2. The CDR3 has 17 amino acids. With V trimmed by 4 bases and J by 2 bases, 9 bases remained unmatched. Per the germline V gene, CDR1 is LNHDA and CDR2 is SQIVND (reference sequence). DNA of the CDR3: TGTGCCAGTAGTACCTATGGACTAGCGGAAATCACAGATACGCAGTATTTT. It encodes CASSTYGLAEITDTQYF.

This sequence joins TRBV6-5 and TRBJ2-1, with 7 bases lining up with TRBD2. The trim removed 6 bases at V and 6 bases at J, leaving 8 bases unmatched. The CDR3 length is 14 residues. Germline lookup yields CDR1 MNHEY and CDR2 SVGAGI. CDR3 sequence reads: CASSPGLNRNEQFF. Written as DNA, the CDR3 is TGTGCCAGCAGCCCGGGACTAAATCGCAATGAGCAGTTCTTC.

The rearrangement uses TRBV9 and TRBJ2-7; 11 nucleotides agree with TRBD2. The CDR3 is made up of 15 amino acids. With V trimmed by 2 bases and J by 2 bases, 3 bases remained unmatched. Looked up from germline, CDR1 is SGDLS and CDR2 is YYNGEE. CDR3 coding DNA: TGTGCCAGCAGCGTGACTAGCGGGACCCCCTACGAGCAGTACTTC. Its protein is CASSVTSGTPYEQYF. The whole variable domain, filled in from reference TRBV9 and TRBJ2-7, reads DSGVTQTPKHLITATGQRVTLRCSPRSGDLSVYWYQQSLDQGLQFLIQYYNGEERAKGNILERFSAQQFPDLHSELNLSSLELGDSALYFCASSVTSGTPYEQYFGPGTRLTVT.

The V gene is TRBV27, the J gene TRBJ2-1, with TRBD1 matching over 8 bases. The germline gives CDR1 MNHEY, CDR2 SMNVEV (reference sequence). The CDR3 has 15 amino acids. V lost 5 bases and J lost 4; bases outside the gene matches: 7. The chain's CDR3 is CASSPGQGRYNEQFF. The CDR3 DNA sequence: TGTGCCAGCAGTCCAGGACAGGGACGATACAATGAGCAGTTCTTC.

CDR3 sequence: CTSPGTGGNQPQHF. CDR3 in DNA: TGCACCAGCCCCGGAACAGGGGGCAATCAGCCCCAGCATTTT. The chain couples TRBV1 to TRBJ1-5; TRBD1, the table's D call, lacks a check against the DNA. TRBV1 is a listed pseudogene. CDR3 length equals 14 residues.

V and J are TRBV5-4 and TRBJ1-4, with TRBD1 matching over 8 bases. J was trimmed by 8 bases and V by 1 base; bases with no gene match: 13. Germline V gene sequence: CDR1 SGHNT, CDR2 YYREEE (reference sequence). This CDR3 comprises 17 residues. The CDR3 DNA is TGTGCCAGCAGCTTGTGGACAGGGTCGTCGGAATACGAAAAACTGTTTTTT. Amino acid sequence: CASSLWTGSSEYEKLFF. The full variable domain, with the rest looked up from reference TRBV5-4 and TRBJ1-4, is ETGVTQSPTHLIKTRGQQVTLRCSSQSGHNTVSWYQQALGQGPQFIFQYYREEENGRGNFPPRFSGLQFPNYSSELNVNALELDDSALYLCASSLWTGSSEYEKLFFGSGTQLSVL.

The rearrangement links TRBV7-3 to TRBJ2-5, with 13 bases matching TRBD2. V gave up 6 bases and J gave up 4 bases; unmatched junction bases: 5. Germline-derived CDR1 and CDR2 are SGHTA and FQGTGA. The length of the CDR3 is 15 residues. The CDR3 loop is CASSTSGRAGETQYF. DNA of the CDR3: TGTGCCAGCAGTACTAGCGGGAGGGCCGGAGAGACCCAGTACTTC.

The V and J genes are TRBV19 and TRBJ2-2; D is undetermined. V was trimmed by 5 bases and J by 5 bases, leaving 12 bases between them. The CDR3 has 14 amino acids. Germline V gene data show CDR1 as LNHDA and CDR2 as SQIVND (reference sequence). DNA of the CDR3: TGTGCCAGTAGTGGTGCCTCGAGAACCGGGGAGCTGTTTTTT. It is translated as CASSGASRTGELFF.

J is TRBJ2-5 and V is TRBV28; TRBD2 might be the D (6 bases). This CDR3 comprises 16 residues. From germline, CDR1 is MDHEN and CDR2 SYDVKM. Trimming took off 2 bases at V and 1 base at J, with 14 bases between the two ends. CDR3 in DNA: TGTGCCAGCAGTTTAGTTCCAGGTAGCGGCCAAGAGACCCAGTACTTC. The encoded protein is CASSLVPGSGQETQYF.

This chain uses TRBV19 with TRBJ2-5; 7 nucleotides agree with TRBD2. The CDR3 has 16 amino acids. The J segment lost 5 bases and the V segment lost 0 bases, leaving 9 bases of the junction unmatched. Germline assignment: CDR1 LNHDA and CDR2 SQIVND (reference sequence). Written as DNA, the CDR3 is TGTGCCAGTAGTATAGAAGCCTCTAGCGGTAGGGAGACCCAGTACTTC. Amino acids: CASSIEASSGRETQYF. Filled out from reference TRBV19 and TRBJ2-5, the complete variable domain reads DGGITQSPKYLFRKEGQNVTLSCEQNLNHDAMYWYRQDPGQGLRLIYYSQIVNDFQKGDIAEGYSVSREKKESFPLTVTSAQKNPTAFYLCASSIEASSGRETQYFGPGTRLLVL.

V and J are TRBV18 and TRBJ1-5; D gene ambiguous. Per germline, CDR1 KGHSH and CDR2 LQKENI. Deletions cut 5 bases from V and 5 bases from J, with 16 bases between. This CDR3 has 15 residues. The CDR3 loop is CASSALEGPDQPQHF. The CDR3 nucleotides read TGTGCCAGCTCAGCCCTGGAGGGTCCAGATCAGCCCCAGCATTTT.

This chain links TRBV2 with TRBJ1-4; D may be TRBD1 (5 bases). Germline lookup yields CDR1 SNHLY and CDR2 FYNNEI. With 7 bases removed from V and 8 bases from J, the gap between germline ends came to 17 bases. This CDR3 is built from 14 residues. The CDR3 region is CASNEGRAGEKLFF. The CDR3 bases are TGTGCCAGCAACGAGGGCAGGGCGGGGGAAAAACTGTTTTTT.

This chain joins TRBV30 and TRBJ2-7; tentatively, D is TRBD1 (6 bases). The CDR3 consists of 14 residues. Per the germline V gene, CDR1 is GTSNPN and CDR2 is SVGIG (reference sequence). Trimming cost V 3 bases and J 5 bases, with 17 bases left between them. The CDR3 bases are TGTGCCTGGAGCCACACAGGGCGTCTGAACGAGCAGTACTTC. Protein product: CAWSHTGRLNEQYF.

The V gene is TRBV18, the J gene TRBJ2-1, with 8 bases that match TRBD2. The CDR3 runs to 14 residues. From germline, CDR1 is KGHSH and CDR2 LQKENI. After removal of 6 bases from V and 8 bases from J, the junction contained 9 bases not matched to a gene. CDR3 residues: CASSTGLAAYEQFF. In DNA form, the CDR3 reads TGTGCCAGCTCCACCGGACTAGCAGCATATGAGCAGTTCTTC.

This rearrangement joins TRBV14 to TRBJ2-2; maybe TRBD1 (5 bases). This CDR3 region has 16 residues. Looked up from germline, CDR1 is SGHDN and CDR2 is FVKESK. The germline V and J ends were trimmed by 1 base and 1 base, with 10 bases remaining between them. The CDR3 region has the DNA TGTGCCAGCAGCCAAGTTGTGGGGCGGAACACCGGGGAGCTGTTTTTT. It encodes CASSQVVGRNTGELFF.

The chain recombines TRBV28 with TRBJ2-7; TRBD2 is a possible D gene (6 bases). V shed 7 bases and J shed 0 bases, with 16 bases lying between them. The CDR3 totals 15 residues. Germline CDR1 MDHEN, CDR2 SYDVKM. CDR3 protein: CASTGRSSDSYEQYF. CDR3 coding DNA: TGTGCCAGCACAGGTCGGTCTAGCGACTCCTACGAGCAGTACTTC.

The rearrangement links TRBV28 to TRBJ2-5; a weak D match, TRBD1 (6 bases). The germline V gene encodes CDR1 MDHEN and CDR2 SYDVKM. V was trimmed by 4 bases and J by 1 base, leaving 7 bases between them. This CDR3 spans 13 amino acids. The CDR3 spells CASSYRAQETQYF. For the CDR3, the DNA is TGTGCCAGCAGTTACAGGGCCCAAGAGACCCAGTACTTC.